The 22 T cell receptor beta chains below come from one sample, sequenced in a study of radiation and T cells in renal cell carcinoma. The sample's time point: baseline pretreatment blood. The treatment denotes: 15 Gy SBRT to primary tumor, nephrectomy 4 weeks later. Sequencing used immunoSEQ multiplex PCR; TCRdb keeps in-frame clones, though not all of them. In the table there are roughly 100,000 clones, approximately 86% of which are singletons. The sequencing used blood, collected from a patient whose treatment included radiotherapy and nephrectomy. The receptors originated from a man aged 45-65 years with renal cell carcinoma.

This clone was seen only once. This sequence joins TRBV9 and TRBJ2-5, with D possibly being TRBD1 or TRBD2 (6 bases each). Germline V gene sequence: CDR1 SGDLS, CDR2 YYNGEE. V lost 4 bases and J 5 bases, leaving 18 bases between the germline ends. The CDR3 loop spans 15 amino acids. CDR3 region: CASSPRVLGGETQYF. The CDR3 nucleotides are TGTGCCAGCAGCCCCCGAGTCTTAGGGGGGGAGACCCAGTACTTC.

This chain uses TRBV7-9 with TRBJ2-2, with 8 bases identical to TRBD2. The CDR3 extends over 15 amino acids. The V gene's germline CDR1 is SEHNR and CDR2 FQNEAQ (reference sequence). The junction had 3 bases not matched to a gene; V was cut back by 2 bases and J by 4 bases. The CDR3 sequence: CASSLPAGGTGELFF. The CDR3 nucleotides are TGTGCCAGCAGCTTACCCGCGGGAGGCACCGGGGAGCTGTTTTTT.

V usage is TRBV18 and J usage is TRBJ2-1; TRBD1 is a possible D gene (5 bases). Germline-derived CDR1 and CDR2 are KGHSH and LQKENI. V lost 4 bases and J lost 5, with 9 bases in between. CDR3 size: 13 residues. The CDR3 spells CASSLQQDNEQFF. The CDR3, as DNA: TGTGCCAGCTCACTACAACAGGACAATGAGCAGTTCTTC.

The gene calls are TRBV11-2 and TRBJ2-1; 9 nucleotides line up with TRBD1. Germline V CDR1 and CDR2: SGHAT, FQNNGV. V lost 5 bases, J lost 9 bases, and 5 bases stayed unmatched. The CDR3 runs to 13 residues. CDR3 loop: CASSGTGFPEQFF. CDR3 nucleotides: TGTGCCAGCAGCGGGACAGGGTTTCCTGAGCAGTTCTTC.

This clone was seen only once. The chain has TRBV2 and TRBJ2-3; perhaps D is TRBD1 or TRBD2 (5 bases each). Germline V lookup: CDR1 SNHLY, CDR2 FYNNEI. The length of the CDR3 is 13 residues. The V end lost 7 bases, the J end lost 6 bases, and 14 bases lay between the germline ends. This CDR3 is CASKRSGSDTQYF. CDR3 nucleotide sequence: TGTGCCAGCAAAAGGTCAGGGAGCGATACGCAGTATTTT.

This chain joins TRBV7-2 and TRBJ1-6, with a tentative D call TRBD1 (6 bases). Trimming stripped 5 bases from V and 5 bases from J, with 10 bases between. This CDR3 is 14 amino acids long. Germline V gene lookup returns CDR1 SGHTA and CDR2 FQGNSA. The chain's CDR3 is CASSLRGDNSPLHF. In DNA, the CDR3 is TGTGCCAGCAGCCTAAGGGGGGATAATTCACCCCTCCACTTT.

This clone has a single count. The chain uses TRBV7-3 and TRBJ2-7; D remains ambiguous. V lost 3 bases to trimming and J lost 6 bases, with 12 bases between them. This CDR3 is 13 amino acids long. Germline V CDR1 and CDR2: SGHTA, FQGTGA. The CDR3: CASSFSESGEQYF. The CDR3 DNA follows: TGTGCCAGCAGCTTCTCTGAGTCCGGCGAGCAGTACTTC.

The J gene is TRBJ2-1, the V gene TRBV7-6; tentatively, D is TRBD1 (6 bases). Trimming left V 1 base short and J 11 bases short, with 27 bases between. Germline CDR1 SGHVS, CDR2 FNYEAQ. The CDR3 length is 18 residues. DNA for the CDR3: TGTGCCAGCAGCTTAGAGTTTTTTGTTCAGGGGCTTCACAAAAAGCAGTTCTTC. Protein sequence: CASSLEFFVQGLHKKQFF.

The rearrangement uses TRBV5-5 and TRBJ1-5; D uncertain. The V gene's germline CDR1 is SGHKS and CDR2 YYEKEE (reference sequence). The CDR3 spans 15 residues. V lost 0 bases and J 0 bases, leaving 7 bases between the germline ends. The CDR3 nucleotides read TGTGCCAGCAGCTTGGGAGATTATAGCAATCAGCCCCAGCATTTT. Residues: CASSLGDYSNQPQHF.

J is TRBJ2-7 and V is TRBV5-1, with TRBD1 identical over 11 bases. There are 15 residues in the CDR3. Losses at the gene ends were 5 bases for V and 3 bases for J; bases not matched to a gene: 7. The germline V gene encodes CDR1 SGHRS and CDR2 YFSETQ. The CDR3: CASRRGQGAGYEQYF. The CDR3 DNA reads TGCGCCAGCAGGCGCGGACAGGGGGCTGGCTACGAGCAGTACTTC.

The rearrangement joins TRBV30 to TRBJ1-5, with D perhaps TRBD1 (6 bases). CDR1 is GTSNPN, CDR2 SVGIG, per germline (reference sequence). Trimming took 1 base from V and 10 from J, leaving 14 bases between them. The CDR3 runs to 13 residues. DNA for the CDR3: TGTGCCTGGAGTGCAGCCTCGACAGGACCCCAGCATTTT. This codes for CAWSAASTGPQHF.

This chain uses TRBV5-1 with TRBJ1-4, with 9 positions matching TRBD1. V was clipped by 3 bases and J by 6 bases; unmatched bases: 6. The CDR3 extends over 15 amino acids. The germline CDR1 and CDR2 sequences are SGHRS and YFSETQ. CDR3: CASSSDRGSDEKLFF. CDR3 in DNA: TGCGCCAGCAGCTCCGACAGGGGGTCGGATGAAAAACTGTTTTTT. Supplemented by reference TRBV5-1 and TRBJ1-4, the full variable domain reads KAGVTQTPRYLIKTRGQQVTLSCSPISGHRSVSWYQQTPGQGLQFLFEYFSETQRNKGNFPGRFSGRQFSNSRSEMNVSTLELGDSALYLCASSSDRGSDEKLFFGSGTQLSVL.

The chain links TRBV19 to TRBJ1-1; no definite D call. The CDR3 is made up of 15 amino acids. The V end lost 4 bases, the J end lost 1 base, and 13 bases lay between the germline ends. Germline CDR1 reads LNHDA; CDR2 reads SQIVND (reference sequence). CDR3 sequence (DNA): TGTGCCAGTAGTACGCTCTTTGGGGAGAACACTGAAGCTTTCTTT. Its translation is CASSTLFGENTEAFF.

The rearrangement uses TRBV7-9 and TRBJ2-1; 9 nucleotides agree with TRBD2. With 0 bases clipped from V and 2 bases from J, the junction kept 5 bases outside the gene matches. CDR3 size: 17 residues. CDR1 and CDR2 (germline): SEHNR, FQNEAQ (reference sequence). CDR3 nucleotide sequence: TGTGCCAGCAGCTTAGCGACTAGCGGATTAACCTACAATGAGCAGTTCTTC. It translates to CASSLATSGLTYNEQFF.

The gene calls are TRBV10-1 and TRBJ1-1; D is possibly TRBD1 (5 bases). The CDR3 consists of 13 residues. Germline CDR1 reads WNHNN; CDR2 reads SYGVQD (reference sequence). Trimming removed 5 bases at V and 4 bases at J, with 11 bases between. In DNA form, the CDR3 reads TGCGCCAGCAGTAGTTATAGGGGCACTGAAGCTTTCTTT. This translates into CASSSYRGTEAFF.

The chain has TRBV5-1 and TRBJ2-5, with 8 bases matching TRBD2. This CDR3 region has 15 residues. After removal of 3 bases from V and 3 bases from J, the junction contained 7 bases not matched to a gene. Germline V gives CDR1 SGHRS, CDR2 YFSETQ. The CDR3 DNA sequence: TGCGCCAGCAGCTCAACCGGGACTAGTGAAGAGACCCAGTACTTC. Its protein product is CASSSTGTSEETQYF.

In nucleotides, the CDR3 is TGTGCCAGCAGCAAAGGAACTAGCGGGAGGGGGCCCAGCACAGATACGCAGTATTTT. The encoded protein is CASSKGTSGRGPSTDTQYF. V usage is TRBV21-1 and J usage is TRBJ2-3; the table assigns TRBD2, which was not confirmed against the DNA. TRBV21-1 is a pseudogene segment. This CDR3 comprises 19 residues.

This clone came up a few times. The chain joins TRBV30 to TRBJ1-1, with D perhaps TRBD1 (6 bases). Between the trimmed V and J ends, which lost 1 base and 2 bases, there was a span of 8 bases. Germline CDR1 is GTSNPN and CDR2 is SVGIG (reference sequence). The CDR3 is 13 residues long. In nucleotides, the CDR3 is TGTGCCTGGAGTGGACAGGATAACACTGAAGCTTTCTTT. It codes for CAWSGQDNTEAFF.

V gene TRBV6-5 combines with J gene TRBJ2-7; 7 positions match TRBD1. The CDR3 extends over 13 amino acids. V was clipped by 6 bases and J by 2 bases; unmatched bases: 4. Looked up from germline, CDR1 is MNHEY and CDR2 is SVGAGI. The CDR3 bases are TGTGCCAGCAGCGCAGGGACAGCCTACGAGCAGTACTTC. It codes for CASSAGTAYEQYF.

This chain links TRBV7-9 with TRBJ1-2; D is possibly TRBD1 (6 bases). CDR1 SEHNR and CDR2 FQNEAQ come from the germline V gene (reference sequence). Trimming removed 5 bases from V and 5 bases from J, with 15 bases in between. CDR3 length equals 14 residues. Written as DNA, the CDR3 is TGTGCCAGCAGCGTAACGGGGGCAGGGTATGGCTACACCTTC. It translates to CASSVTGAGYGYTF.

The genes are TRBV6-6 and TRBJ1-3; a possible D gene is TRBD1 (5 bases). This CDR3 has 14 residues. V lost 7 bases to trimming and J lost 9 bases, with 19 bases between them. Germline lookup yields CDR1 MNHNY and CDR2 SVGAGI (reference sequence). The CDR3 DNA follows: TGTGCCAGCACCGGGACCCTTCGTTCAGGCACCATATATTTT. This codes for CASTGTLRSGTIYF.

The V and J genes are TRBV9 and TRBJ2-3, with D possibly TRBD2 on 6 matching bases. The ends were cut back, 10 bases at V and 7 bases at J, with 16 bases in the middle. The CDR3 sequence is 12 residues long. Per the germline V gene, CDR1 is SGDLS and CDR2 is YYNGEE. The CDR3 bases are TGTGCCCGCGGAACTCGCGGGAATACGCAGTATTTT. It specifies CARGTRGNTQYF.